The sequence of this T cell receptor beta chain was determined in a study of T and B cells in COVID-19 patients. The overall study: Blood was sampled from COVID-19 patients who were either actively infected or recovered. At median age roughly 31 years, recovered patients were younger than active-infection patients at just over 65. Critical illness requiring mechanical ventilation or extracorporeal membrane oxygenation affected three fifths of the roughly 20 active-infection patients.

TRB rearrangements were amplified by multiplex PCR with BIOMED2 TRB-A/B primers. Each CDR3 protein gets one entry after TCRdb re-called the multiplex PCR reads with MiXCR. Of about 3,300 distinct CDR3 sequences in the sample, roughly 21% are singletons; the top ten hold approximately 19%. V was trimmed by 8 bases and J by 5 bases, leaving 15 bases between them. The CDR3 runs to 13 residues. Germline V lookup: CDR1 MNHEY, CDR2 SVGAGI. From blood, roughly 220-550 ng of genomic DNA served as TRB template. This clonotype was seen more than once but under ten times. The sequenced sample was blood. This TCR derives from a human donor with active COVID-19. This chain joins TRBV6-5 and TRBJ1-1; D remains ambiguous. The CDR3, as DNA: TGTGCCAGCGAAGGGCTAGGGAGGACTGAAGCTTTCTTT. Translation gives CASEGLGRTEAFF.